Below, 10 T cell receptor beta chains from the same sample are listed, as sequenced in a study of CDR3 diversity in severe acne (dated by TCRdb to the late 2010s). The protocol used for the library was PCR. Sequencing relied on an Illumina HiSeq 2000. TCRdb handled the public reads itself, with Q25 trimming in fastp and clone calling in MiXCR, and kept productive beta chains. Merged by CDR3 protein, the rows form single entries marked with the most common genes and DNA. The sample yields more than 80,000 distinct CDR3 sequences; under 55% were counted once. Of the sample, 9.5% to 13% is held by the ten largest clones. Sequenced: blood. The receptor set was obtained from a male donor with severe acne vulgaris.

About this clonotype itself: Because the CDR3's place on the DNA is in doubt, the DNA is left out and the CDR3 is given as listed by TCRdb. V and J are TRBV12-3 or TRBV12-4 and TRBJ1-3; the table's D call, TRBD1, was not checked against the DNA. 21 amino acids form the CDR3, both terminal residues included. CDR3 loop: CASSLYGITYEQYFGPGTIYF.

This clonotype appeared a few times. The chain carries TRBV7-9 and TRBJ2-6, with TRBD1 matching over 10 bases. CDR3 length equals 17 residues. V shed 1 base, J shed 4 bases, and the junction held 4 bases outside the gene matches. The germline gives CDR1 SEHNR, CDR2 FQNEAQ (reference sequence). The CDR3 is CASSLVPGQGGANVLTF. The CDR3 DNA reads TGTGCCAGCAGCTTAGTTCCGGGACAGGGGGGGGCCAACGTCCTGACTTTC.

The chain carries TRBV7-2 and TRBJ2-7; 11 bases line up with TRBD2. The germline CDR1 and CDR2 sequences are SGHTA and FQGNSA. The CDR3 totals 19 residues. V gave up 1 base and J gave up 3 bases; unmatched junction bases: 14. For the CDR3, the DNA is TGTGCCAGCAGCTTAGTTCGCACTAGCGGGAGAGACCCACGCTACGAGCAGTACTTC. This codes for CASSLVRTSGRDPRYEQYF.

Points on this clonotype: A much more abundant neighbour one base away suggests this may be a read error. The V gene is TRBV7-9, the J gene TRBJ2-1; D not certain. The tail of the sequence fits TRBJ2-7 better, so the J call may be wrong. Germline loops: CDR1 SEHNR, CDR2 FQNEAQ (reference sequence). The CDR3 consists of 13 residues. The CDR3 region has the DNA TGTGCCAGCAGCTTAGTAATGGGGAATGAGCAGTACTTC. This gives the protein CASSLVMGNEQYF.

The V and J genes are TRBV9 and TRBJ2-2; D is uncertain. V dropped 3 bases and J dropped 7 bases, with 7 bases sitting between them. This CDR3 comprises 12 residues. Germline V CDR1 and CDR2: SGDLS, YYNGEE. The CDR3, as DNA: TGTGCCAGCAGCGGAAATGGCGGGGAGCTGTTTTTT. This codes for CASSGNGGELFF. Based on the CDR3 plus reference TRBV9 and TRBJ2-2, the full variable domain is DSGVTQTPKHLITATGQRVTLRCSPRSGDLSVYWYQQSLDQGLQFLIQYYNGEERAKGNILERFSAQQFPDLHSELNLSSLELGDSALYFCASSGNGGELFFGEGSRLTVL.

This clonotype has at least ten counts. This sequence joins TRBV10-3 and TRBJ1-5; D possibly corresponds to TRBD1 (5 bases). V gave up 6 bases and J gave up 11 bases, with 23 bases separating them. Germline V gives CDR1 ENHRY, CDR2 SYGVKD. This CDR3 contains 15 residues. The DNA for the CDR3 is TGTGCCATCAGCGATTTCAGGGACGGACTCCAGTCCCAGCATTTT. As protein: CAISDFRDGLQSQHF.

The genes are TRBV9 and TRBJ1-2; D uncertain. The CDR3 runs 17 residues. Trimming pared 0 bases from V and 1 base from J, leaving 16 bases between. The germline gives CDR1 SGDLS, CDR2 YYNGEE. This CDR3 is CASSVARGLEGNYGYTF. CDR3 nucleotides: TGTGCCAGCAGCGTAGCAAGAGGGCTCGAGGGTAACTATGGCTACACCTTC.

This chain uses TRBV9 with TRBJ2-6, with a possible D match to TRBD2 (7 bases). The CDR3 is made up of 17 amino acids. Trimming took 2 bases from V and 0 from J, leaving 12 bases between them. Looked up from germline, CDR1 is SGDLS and CDR2 is YYNGEE. CDR3 bases: TGTGCCAGCAGCGTTGGGGGGGGCGCCTCTGGGGCCAACGTCCTGACTTTC. Translating it yields CASSVGGGASGANVLTF.

Concerning this clonotype itself: A much larger clonotype is one base distant, so this may be a read error. This chain joins TRBV6-5 and TRBJ2-5, with D tentatively TRBD2 (7 bases). Trimming left V 4 bases short and J 5 bases short, with 17 bases between. Germline CDR1 reads MNHEY; CDR2 reads SVGAGI. CDR3 length: 15 amino acids. CDR3 residues: CASSCTGRDEETQYF. The DNA of the CDR3 is TGTGCCAGCAGTTGCACAGGGAGGGACGAGGAGACCCAGTACTTC.

Only one count was recorded for this clonotype. At one end the junction does not follow the germline gene, possibly because of a read error. This chain connects TRBV10-3 to TRBJ2-7; the match to TRBD2 covers 10 bases. This CDR3 is built from 17 residues. Germline V CDR1 and CDR2: ENHRY, SYGVKD. CDR3: CASSQTAGGPNSYEQYF. In nucleotides, the CDR3 is TGTGCCAGCAGTCAAACAGCGGGAGGGCCTAACTCCTACGAGCAGTACTTC.